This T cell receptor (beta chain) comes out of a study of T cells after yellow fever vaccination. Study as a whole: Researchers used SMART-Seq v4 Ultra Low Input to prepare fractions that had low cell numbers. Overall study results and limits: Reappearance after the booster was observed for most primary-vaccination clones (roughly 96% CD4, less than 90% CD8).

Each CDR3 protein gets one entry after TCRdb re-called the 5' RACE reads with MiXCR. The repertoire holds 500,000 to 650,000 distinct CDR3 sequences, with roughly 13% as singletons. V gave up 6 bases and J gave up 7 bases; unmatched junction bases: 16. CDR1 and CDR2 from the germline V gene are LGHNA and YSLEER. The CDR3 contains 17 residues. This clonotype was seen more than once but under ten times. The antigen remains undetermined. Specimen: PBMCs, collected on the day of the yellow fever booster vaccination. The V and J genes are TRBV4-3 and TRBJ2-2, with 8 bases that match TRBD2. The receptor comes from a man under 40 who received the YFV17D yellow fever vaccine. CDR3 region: CASSPNWGTRGGGELFF. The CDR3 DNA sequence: TGCGCCAGCAGTCCAAACTGGGGGACTAGGGGGGGCGGGGAGCTGTTTTTT.